This entry features one TCR beta chain sequence. The data were taken from a study of blood T cell repertoires in COVID-19. The germline V gene has CDR1 SEHNR and CDR2 FQNEAQ (reference sequence). V gave up 0 bases and J gave up 4 bases, with 7 bases separating them. This CDR3 has 14 amino acids. In the study's own analysis: Reference gene primer amplification gave estimated nucleated cell counts. The table came from immunoSEQ multiplex PCR; TCRdb's copy has only in-frame clones and leaves some out. V, J and clone size are taken as reported in that table, and D and trimming were inferred from the DNA itself. The table has roughly 69,000 clones, 90% seen once.

This chain joins TRBV7-9 and TRBJ1-3; D not certain. Specimen: peripheral blood. The clonotype was recovered from a man in his fifties with acute or convalescent COVID-19. This CDR3 is CASSLAGGGNTIYF. For the CDR3, the DNA is TGTGCCAGCAGCTTAGCGGGAGGGGGAAACACCATATATTTT.